This TCR beta chain was sequenced during a study of cytomegalovirus exposure and HLA in healthy donors. Across the whole study: The roughly 110 validation repertoires matched the roughly 700 first-cohort repertoires in platform, a later analysis reported. Study-level points and caveats: Cytomegalovirus association was listed for 150 to 200 TCR beta chains.

Clones were sequenced by immunoSEQ multiplex PCR, and TCRdb holds only the in-frame ones, with some missing. Altogether 150,000 to 200,000 clones are present, roughly 91% being singletons, with the ten largest covering 10%. The donors formed part of the approximately 120-subject validation cohort, distinct from the roughly 730-subject first cohort. CDR3 length: 17 amino acids. After removal of 4 bases from V and 5 bases from J, the junction contained 17 bases not matched to a gene. In germline, CDR1 is SGHKS, CDR2 YYEKEE (reference sequence). With respect to this clone: Antigen unknown.

This receptor was taken from a woman younger than 30 in good health and CMV-seropositive. The sample was PBMCs. The V gene is TRBV5-5, the J gene TRBJ2-7; 8 bases are a match to TRBD1. CDR3 coding DNA: TGTGCCAGCAGCCCTGCCCGGGGCGCCGGGACAGGACACGAGCAGTACTTC. This encodes CASSPARGAGTGHEQYF.